The 24 T cell receptor beta chains given below trace back to one sample, sequenced in a study of type 1 regulatory T cells. TCRdb ran MiXCR on the reads and lists one entry per CDR3 protein. The table lists about 97,000 distinct CDR3 sequences, roughly 28% of them singletons. Sequenced input: CD4+ T cells, either the whole sample or a sorted fraction (not recorded which). Receptors originate from a human donor in good health.

The gene calls are TRBV29-1 and TRBJ2-3, with 9 bases lining up with TRBD1. Germline-derived CDR1 and CDR2 are SQVTM and ANQGSEA. With V trimmed by 6 bases and J by 0 bases, 1 base remained unmatched. There are 13 residues in the CDR3. CDR3 sequence reads: CSVGQGSTDTQYF. The CDR3 region has the DNA TGCAGCGTGGGACAGGGAAGCACAGATACGCAGTATTTT.

This clonotype was found a few times. The rearrangement uses TRBV6-6 and TRBJ2-1, with TRBD2 matching 9 bases. Germline V gives CDR1 MNHNY, CDR2 SVGAGI (reference sequence). With 4 bases clipped from V and 3 bases from J, the junction kept 4 bases outside the gene matches. This CDR3 spans 15 amino acids. This CDR3 is CASSLAGGRYNEQFF. The DNA of the CDR3 is TGTGCCAGCAGTTTGGCGGGAGGGCGCTACAATGAGCAGTTCTTC.

The V gene is TRBV10-3, the J gene TRBJ2-1, with D unresolved. The CDR3 contains 14 residues. Germline CDR1 and CDR2: ENHRY and SYGVKD. Trimming stripped 1 base from V and 0 bases from J, with 4 bases between. In nucleotides, the CDR3 is TGTGCCATCAGTGAGTTAGCCTCCTACAATGAGCAGTTCTTC. This gives the protein CAISELASYNEQFF.

The chain recombines TRBV12-5 with TRBJ2-7; TRBD2 matches at 9 bases. The CDR3 has 14 residues. V shed 0 bases, J shed 5 bases, and the junction held 2 bases outside the gene matches. The germline V gene has CDR1 LGHNT and CDR2 FRNRAP. CDR3 nucleotides: TGTGCTAGTGGTTTGGTCCAGCGGGAGGACGAGCAGTACTTC. Its protein product is CASGLVQREDEQYF. Based on the CDR3 plus reference TRBV12-5 and TRBJ2-7, the full variable domain is DARVTQTPRHKVTEMGQEVTMRCQPILGHNTVFWYRQTMMQGLELLAYFRNRAPLDDSGMPKDRFSAEMPDATLATLKIQPSEPRDSAVYFCASGLVQREDEQYFGPGTRLTVT.

V usage is TRBV11-2 and J usage is TRBJ2-7; D is undetermined. In germline, CDR1 is SGHAT, CDR2 FQNNGV. V was shortened by 0 bases and J by 4 bases, with 13 bases between the two germline ends. CDR3 length equals 15 residues. The CDR3 region is CASSLDIGNLYEQYF. CDR3 sequence (DNA): TGTGCCAGCAGCTTAGATATAGGCAACCTTTACGAGCAGTACTTC.

This rearrangement joins TRBV12-3 or TRBV12-4 to TRBJ2-7, with 7 bases fitting TRBD2. The CDR3 loop spans 14 amino acids. The V gene end was trimmed by 7 bases and the J gene end by 1 base; junction bases not matched to a gene: 7. The CDR3 loop is CASKERERSYEQYF. The CDR3 DNA is TGTGCCAGCAAGGAGCGGGAAAGGTCCTACGAGCAGTACTTC.

V usage is TRBV3-1 and J usage is TRBJ2-2, with D tentatively TRBD2 (6 bases). The V gene's germline CDR1 is LGHDT and CDR2 YNNKEL (reference sequence). Trimming took 4 bases from V and 7 from J, leaving 16 bases between them. The CDR3 contains 15 residues. The CDR3 sequence is CASSRRLEAVGELFF. As DNA, the CDR3 is TGTGCCAGCAGCCGCCGACTAGAGGCCGTCGGGGAGCTGTTTTTT. The full variable domain, rest sourced from reference TRBV3-1 and TRBJ2-2, is DTAVSQTPKYLVTQMGNDKSIKCEQNLGHDTMYWYKQDSKKFLKIMFSYNNKELIINETVPNRFSPKSPDKAHLNLHINSLELGDSAVYFCASSRRLEAVGELFFGEGSRLTVL.

This rearrangement joins TRBV2 to TRBJ2-1; D perhaps matches TRBD2 (6 bases). The CDR3 totals 12 residues. The germline V and J ends were trimmed by 4 bases and 7 bases, with 8 bases remaining between them. From germline, CDR1 is SNHLY and CDR2 FYNNEI. The CDR3 protein is CASSVEGNEQFF. CDR3 bases: TGTGCCAGCAGTGTGGAGGGGAATGAGCAGTTCTTC.

The chain joins TRBV20-1 to TRBJ1-4; 8 bases map to TRBD1. Germline V gives CDR1 DFQATT, CDR2 SNEGSKA (reference sequence). After removal of 6 bases from V and 3 bases from J, the junction contained 6 bases not matched to a gene. This CDR3 is 14 amino acids long. The CDR3 DNA follows: TGCAGTGCCGAATCACAGGGGGCTAATGAAAAACTGTTTTTT. This encodes CSAESQGANEKLFF.

This clonotype was counted a few times. This sequence joins TRBV20-1 and TRBJ2-7, with D perhaps TRBD2 (7 bases). Germline V CDR1 and CDR2: DFQATT, SNEGSKA (reference sequence). CDR3 length: 14 amino acids. The V and J ends lost 3 bases and 2 bases respectively, with 14 bases between them. The CDR3 DNA reads TGCAGTGCTAGGAGTTCGGGGGGCCCCTACGAGCAGTACTTC. Translated: CSARSSGGPYEQYF.

The rearrangement links TRBV21-1 to TRBJ2-5; the table gives TRBD2 as D, unverified against the DNA. TRBV21-1 is a listed pseudogene. The CDR3 is made up of 12 amino acids. The CDR3 region has the DNA TGTGCCAGCACAAGACTAGGAGAGACCCAGTGCTTC. Protein product: CASTRLGETQCF.

This clonotype was detected a few times. The chain has TRBV7-2 and TRBJ2-1; 12 bases match TRBD2. This CDR3 has 17 amino acids. The ends lost 5 bases at V and 4 bases at J; junction bases unmatched: 9. Germline assignment: CDR1 SGHTA and CDR2 FQGNSA. The CDR3 sequence: CASSPASGREGYNEQFF. CDR3 DNA sequence: TGTGCCAGCAGCCCGGCTAGCGGGAGGGAAGGGTACAATGAGCAGTTCTTC. Filled out from reference TRBV7-2 and TRBJ2-1, the complete variable domain reads GAGVSQSPSNKVTEKGKDVELRCDPISGHTALYWYRQSLGQGLEFLIYFQGNSAPDKSGLPSDRFSAERTGGSVSTLTIQRTQQEDSAVYLCASSPASGREGYNEQFFGPGTRLTVL.

This clonotype was counted between two and nine times. The chain combines TRBV9 with TRBJ1-2; no reliable D call. Germline lookup yields CDR1 SGDLS and CDR2 YYNGEE. The V gene lost 2 bases and the J gene lost 0 bases, with 5 bases spanning the gap. The CDR3 contains 13 residues. Written as DNA, the CDR3 is TGTGCCAGCAGCGTCCAAGCTAACTATGGCTACACCTTC. The encoded protein is CASSVQANYGYTF.

In this sample, this clonotype turned up a few times. CDR3 amino acids: CSVVSGAGGGEQYF. CDR3 coding DNA: TGCAGCGTTGTTTCAGGAGCTGGAGGGGGCGAGCAGTACTTC. This sequence joins TRBV29-1 and TRBJ2-7; D is possibly TRBD1 or TRBD2 (6 bases each). The CDR3 extends over 14 amino acids. Between the trimmed V and J ends, which lost 4 bases and 6 bases, there was a span of 19 bases. Germline V CDR1 and CDR2: SQVTM, ANQGSEA.

This clonotype was observed a handful of times. DNA of the CDR3: TGCGCCAGCAGCTTGGAAGGCAGGGGTGGCTACACCTTC. This translates into CASSLEGRGGYTF. The chain uses TRBV5-1 and TRBJ1-2; D may be TRBD1 (6 bases). Between the trimmed V and J ends, which lost 0 bases and 7 bases, there was a span of 10 bases. This CDR3 is built from 13 residues. Germline V gives CDR1 SGHRS, CDR2 YFSETQ.

The V call is TRBV29-1, the J call TRBJ1-1; D is ambiguous. The germline CDR1 and CDR2 sequences are SQVTM and ANQGSEA. V gave up 5 bases and J gave up 1 base, with 5 bases separating them. This CDR3 is 11 amino acids long. CDR3 in DNA: TGCAGCGTTCATCGGAACACTGAAGCTTTCTTT. It is translated as CSVHRNTEAFF.

This chain joins TRBV15 and TRBJ1-2, with a possible D match to TRBD1 (6 bases). The CDR3 is 17 amino acids. Trimming removed 0 bases from V and 2 bases from J, with 16 bases in between. Germline values: CDR1 LNHNV, CDR2 YYDKDF (reference sequence). Here the CDR3 DNA reads TGTGCCACCAGCAGAGATCTAGGGGACACCCCCAACTATGGCTACACCTTC. It translates to CATSRDLGDTPNYGYTF.

The V gene is TRBV20-1, the J gene TRBJ2-5; D gene ambiguous. V was clipped by 6 bases and J by 2 bases, with 16 bases between them. This CDR3 has 14 residues. Germline CDR1 reads DFQATT; CDR2 reads SNEGSKA (reference sequence). The CDR3 sequence: CSAPLVQIQETQYF. In DNA form, the CDR3 reads TGCAGTGCCCCCTTGGTTCAGATACAAGAGACCCAGTACTTC.

The J gene is TRBJ2-1, the V gene TRBV12-3 or TRBV12-4; 7 bases map to TRBD2. CDR3 size: 15 residues. The ends lost 5 bases at V and 6 bases at J; junction bases unmatched: 10. Here the CDR3 reads CASSLWTSAVNEQFF. DNA for the CDR3: TGTGCCAGCAGTCTATGGACTAGTGCGGTCAATGAGCAGTTCTTC.

The J gene is TRBJ2-7, the V gene TRBV7-9, with no clear D. Germline V gene sequence: CDR1 SEHNR, CDR2 FQNEAQ (reference sequence). The V end lost 7 bases, the J end lost 3 bases, and 16 bases lay between the germline ends. This CDR3 region has 14 residues. This CDR3 is CASTLPAPNYEQYF. As DNA, the CDR3 is TGTGCCAGCACCCTCCCGGCACCGAACTACGAGCAGTACTTC.

This clonotype was observed a few times. The J gene is TRBJ1-2, the V gene TRBV4-1; D gene ambiguous. Germline assignment: CDR1 MGHRA and CDR2 YSYEKL. The CDR3 spans 14 residues. Trimming pared 0 bases from V and 8 bases from J, leaving 13 bases between. CDR3 amino acids: CASSQEVGSDGYTF. CDR3 sequence (DNA): TGCGCCAGCAGCCAAGAAGTCGGGTCAGACGGCTACACCTTC.

This clonotype has more than one count but fewer than ten. The chain couples TRBV6-2 or TRBV6-3 to TRBJ1-5; no clear D gene. This CDR3 is built from 12 residues. Germline CDR1 reads MNHEY; CDR2 reads SVGEGT. Trimming pared 10 bases from V and 1 base from J, leaving 8 bases between. CDR3 sequence (DNA): TGTGCCATCTCAGTAAGCAATCAGCCCCAGCATTTT. Translating gives CAISVSNQPQHF.

This clonotype was seen repeatedly, ten times or more. V and J are TRBV20-1 and TRBJ2-7; perhaps TRBD2 as D (6 bases). The V end was cut by 4 bases, the J end by 0 bases, with 10 bases between. The germline CDR1 and CDR2 sequences are DFQATT and SNEGSKA (reference sequence). This CDR3 contains 13 residues. For the CDR3, the DNA is TGCAGTGCTATCGCGGGAAGCTCCTACGAGCAGTACTTC. It codes for CSAIAGSSYEQYF.

The chain joins TRBV6-5 to TRBJ2-2; possible D gene TRBD2, 6 bases. The germline V gene has CDR1 MNHEY and CDR2 SVGAGI. V lost 10 bases and J 5 bases, leaving 17 bases between the germline ends. This CDR3 is 14 amino acids long. The chain's CDR3 is CATLGRTPTGELFF. In DNA form, the CDR3 reads TGTGCCACCTTGGGGAGGACACCGACCGGGGAGCTGTTTTTT.